This is a list of T cell receptor beta chains from one sample in a study of CD8 T cells in Susac syndrome. TCRdb called the immunoSEQ multiplex PCR reads again in MiXCR, with one record for every CDR3 protein. The repertoire holds around 200,000 distinct CDR3 sequences, with about 94% as singletons. The sample was CD4+ T cells from PBMCs. The receptors here all came from a human donor with multiple sclerosis. Both conserved end residues are trimmed from each CDR3. The D gene is left open where the match is weak. Where a row states a size, it is once, few, many or the class of an expanded clone; other rows omit it.

cdr3_aa: ASSQRLNSPLH; v_call: TRBV13; clone_size: NA; d_call: NA; j_call: TRBJ1-6
cdr3_aa: ASSSSGTQILSTQY; v_call: TRBV11-3; clone_size: NA; d_call: NA; j_call: TRBJ2-3
cdr3_aa: ASSPGGDYKETQY; v_call: TRBV3-1; clone_size: NA; d_call: TRBD2; j_call: TRBJ2-5
cdr3_aa: ASSLAAGAHEQY; v_call: TRBV18; clone_size: NA; d_call: NA; j_call: TRBJ2-7
cdr3_aa: ASSPLTYGYT; v_call: TRBV18; clone_size: NA; d_call: NA; j_call: TRBJ1-2
cdr3_aa: ASTPDAGWYYEQY; v_call: TRBV7-2; clone_size: NA; d_call: NA; j_call: TRBJ2-7
cdr3_aa: AWGTGSDSPLH; v_call: TRBV30; clone_size: NA; d_call: NA; j_call: TRBJ1-6
cdr3_aa: ASRAQGAGGYT; v_call: TRBV12-3/TRBV12-4; clone_size: NA; d_call: NA; j_call: TRBJ1-2
cdr3_aa: SALTSGAMSSYNEQF; v_call: TRBV20-1; clone_size: NA; d_call: TRBD2; j_call: TRBJ2-1
cdr3_aa: SALRGLTDTQY; v_call: TRBV20-1; clone_size: NA; d_call: NA; j_call: TRBJ2-3
cdr3_aa: ASSWGVDYEQY; v_call: TRBV7-9; clone_size: NA; d_call: NA; j_call: TRBJ2-7
cdr3_aa: SARTLSHGYT; v_call: TRBV20-1; clone_size: NA; d_call: NA; j_call: TRBJ1-2
cdr3_aa: ATSRDRVAGGQRAQY; v_call: TRBV15; clone_size: NA; d_call: TRBD2; j_call: TRBJ2-3
cdr3_aa: SARSLAGGPWETQY; v_call: TRBV20-1; clone_size: NA; d_call: TRBD2; j_call: TRBJ2-5
cdr3_aa: ASTQRGRTEAF; v_call: TRBV27; clone_size: once; d_call: NA; j_call: TRBJ1-1
cdr3_aa: AWSGQGMNTEAF; v_call: TRBV30; clone_size: NA; d_call: NA; j_call: TRBJ1-1
cdr3_aa: ASSVAPHGGRETQY; v_call: TRBV9; clone_size: NA; d_call: NA; j_call: TRBJ2-5
cdr3_aa: SVEDRETSGGGYEQF; v_call: TRBV29-1; clone_size: NA; d_call: TRBD2; j_call: TRBJ2-1